The entry below gives a single T cell receptor (beta chain) sequence along with its context. V lost 2 bases and J lost 7; bases outside the gene matches: 3. CDR3 length: 15 residues. TCRdb reprocessed the RT-PCR reads via MiXCR and lists one record per CDR3 protein. The repertoire holds hundreds of thousands of distinct CDR3 sequences, more than 13% seen once, with 3.6% in the top ten. This chain uses TRBV12-3 or TRBV12-4 with TRBJ2-1; 12 nucleotides match TRBD2. The sequenced sample consisted of memory CD4+ T cells from blood. The sequence was obtained from a female donor in good health, serving as a healthy control. CDR3: CASSLLAGGFNEQFF. CDR3 DNA sequence: TGTGCCAGCAGTTTACTAGCGGGGGGGTTTAATGAGCAGTTCTTC.